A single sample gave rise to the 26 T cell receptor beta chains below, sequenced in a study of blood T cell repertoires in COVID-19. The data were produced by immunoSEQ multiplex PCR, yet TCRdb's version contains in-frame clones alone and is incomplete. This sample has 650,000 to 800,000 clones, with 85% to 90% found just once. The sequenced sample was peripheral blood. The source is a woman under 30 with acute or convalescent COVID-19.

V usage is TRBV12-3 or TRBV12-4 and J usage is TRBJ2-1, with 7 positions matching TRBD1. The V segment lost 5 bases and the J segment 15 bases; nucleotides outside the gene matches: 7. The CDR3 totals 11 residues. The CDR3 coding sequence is TGTGCCAGCAGTCTACGACAGGGTCTGTTCTTC. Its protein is CASSLRQGLFF.

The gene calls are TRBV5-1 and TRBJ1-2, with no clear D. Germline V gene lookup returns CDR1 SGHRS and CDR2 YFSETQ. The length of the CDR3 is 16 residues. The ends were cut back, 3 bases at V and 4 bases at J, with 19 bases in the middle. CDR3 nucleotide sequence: TGCGCCAGCAGCTCCCGTCGGGGAATAAGGACCTATGGCTACACCTTC. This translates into CASSSRRGIRTYGYTF.

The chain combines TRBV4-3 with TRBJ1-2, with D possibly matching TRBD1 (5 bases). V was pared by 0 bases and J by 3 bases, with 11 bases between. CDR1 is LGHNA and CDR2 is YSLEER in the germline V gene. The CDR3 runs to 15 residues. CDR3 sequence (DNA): TGCGCCAGCAGCCAAGATCCCGACAGCTACTATGGCTACACCTTC. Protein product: CASSQDPDSYYGYTF.

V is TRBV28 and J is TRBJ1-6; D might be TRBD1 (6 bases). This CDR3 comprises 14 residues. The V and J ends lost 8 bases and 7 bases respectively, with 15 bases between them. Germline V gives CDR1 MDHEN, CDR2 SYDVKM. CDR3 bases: TGTGCCAGCTCAGAATCAGGGGACAATTCACCCCTCCACTTT. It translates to CASSESGDNSPLHF.

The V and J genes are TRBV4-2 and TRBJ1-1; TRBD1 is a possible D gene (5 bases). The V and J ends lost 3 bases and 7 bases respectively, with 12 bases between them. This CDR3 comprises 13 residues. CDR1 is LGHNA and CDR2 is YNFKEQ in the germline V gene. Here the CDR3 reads CASSQELGGEAFF. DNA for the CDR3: TGTGCCAGCAGCCAGGAACTGGGGGGTGAAGCTTTCTTT.

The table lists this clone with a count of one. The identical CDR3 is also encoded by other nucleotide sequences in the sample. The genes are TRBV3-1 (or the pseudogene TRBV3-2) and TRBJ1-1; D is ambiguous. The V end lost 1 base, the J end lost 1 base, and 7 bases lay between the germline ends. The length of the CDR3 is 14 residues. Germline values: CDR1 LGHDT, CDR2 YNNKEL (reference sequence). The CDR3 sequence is CASSQVGGNTEAFF. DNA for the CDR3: TGTGCCAGCAGCCAAGTTGGCGGGAACACTGAAGCTTTCTTT.

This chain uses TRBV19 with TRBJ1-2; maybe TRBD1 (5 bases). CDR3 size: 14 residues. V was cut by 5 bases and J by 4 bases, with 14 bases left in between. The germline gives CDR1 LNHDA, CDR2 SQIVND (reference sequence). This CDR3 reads CASSPPTELYGYTF. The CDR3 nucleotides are TGTGCCAGTAGTCCTCCGACAGAACTCTATGGCTACACCTTC.

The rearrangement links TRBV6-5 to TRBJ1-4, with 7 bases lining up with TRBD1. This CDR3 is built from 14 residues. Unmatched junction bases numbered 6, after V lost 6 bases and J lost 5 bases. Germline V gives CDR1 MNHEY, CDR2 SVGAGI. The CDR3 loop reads CASRIRDSNEKLFF. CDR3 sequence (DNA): TGTGCCAGCAGGATCCGGGACAGCAATGAAAAACTGTTTTTT.

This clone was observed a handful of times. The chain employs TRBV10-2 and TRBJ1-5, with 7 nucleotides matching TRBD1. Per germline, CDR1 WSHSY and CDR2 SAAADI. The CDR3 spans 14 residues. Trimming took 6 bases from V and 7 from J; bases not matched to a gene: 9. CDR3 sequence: CASSHRGLVQPQHF. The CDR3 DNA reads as TGCGCCAGCAGCCACAGGGGATTGGTACAGCCCCAGCATTTT.

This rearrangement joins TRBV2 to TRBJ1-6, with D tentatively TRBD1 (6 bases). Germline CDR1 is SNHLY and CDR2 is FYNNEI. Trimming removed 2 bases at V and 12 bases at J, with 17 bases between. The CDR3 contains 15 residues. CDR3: CASSERGAPRGPLHF. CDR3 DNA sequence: TGTGCCAGCAGTGAACGGGGGGCCCCTAGAGGACCCCTCCACTTT.

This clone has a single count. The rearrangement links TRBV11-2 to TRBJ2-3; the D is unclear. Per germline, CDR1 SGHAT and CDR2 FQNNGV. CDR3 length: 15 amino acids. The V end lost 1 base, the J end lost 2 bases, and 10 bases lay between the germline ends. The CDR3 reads CASSLGWQVTDTQYF. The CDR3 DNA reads TGTGCCAGCAGCTTAGGATGGCAGGTCACAGATACGCAGTATTTT.

The CDR3 bases are TGTGCCAGCTGGGGGGACCTGGGCTACCATGAAGCTTTCTTT. Its protein product is CASWGDLGYHEAFF. The chain joins TRBV7-9 to TRBJ1-1; TRBD1 might be the D (5 bases). Germline V gives CDR1 SEHNR, CDR2 FQNEAQ (reference sequence). V was trimmed by 8 bases and J by 7 bases, leaving 20 bases between them. This CDR3 spans 14 amino acids.

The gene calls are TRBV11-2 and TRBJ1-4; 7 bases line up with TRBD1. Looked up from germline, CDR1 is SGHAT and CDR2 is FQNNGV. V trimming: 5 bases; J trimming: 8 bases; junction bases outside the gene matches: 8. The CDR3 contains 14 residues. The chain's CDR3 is CASSRTGLGEKLFF. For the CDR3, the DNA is TGTGCCAGCAGCCGGACAGGCTTAGGGGAAAAACTGTTTTTT.

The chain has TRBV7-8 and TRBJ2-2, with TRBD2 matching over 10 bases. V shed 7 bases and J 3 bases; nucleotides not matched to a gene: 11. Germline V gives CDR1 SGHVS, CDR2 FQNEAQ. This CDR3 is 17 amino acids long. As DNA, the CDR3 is TGTGCCAGCAATGAGCGGGGGGGATATAGGGACACCGGGGAGCTGTTTTTT. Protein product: CASNERGGYRDTGELFF.

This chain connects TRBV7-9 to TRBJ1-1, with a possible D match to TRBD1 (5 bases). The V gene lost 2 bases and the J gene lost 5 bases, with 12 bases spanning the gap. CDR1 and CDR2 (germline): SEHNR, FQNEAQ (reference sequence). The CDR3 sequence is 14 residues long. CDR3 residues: CASSLLKDSTEAFF. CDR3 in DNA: TGTGCCAGCAGCTTACTAAAAGACAGTACTGAAGCTTTCTTT.

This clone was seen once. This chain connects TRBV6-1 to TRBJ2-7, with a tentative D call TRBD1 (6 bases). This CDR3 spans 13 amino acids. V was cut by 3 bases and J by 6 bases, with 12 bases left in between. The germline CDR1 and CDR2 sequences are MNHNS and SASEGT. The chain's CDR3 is CASSDATGREQYF. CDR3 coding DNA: TGTGCCAGCAGTGACGCTACAGGGCGCGAGCAGTACTTC.

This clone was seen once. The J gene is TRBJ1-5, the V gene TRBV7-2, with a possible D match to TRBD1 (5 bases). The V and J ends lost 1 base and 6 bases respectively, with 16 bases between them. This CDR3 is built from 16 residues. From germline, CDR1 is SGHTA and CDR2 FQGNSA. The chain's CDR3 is CASSLGGGSGGQPQHF. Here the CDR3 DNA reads TGTGCCAGCAGCTTAGGGGGGGGGAGTGGCGGTCAGCCCCAGCATTTT.

The CDR3 DNA reads as TGTGCCAGCAGACGGACACCACAACAGTCAGATACGCAGTATTTT. Encoded protein: CASRRTPQQSDTQYF. The chain joins TRBV6-4 to TRBJ2-3; D perhaps matches TRBD1 (5 bases). CDR1 and CDR2 (germline): MRHNA, SNTAGT. Deletions cut 6 bases from V and 4 bases from J, with 17 bases between. There are 15 residues in the CDR3.

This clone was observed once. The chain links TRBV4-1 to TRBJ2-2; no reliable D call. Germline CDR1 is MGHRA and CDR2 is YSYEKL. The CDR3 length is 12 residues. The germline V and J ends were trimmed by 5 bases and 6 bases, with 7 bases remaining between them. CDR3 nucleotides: TGCGCCAGCAGCGTCTCCCCCGGGGAGCTGTTTTTT. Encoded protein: CASSVSPGELFF.

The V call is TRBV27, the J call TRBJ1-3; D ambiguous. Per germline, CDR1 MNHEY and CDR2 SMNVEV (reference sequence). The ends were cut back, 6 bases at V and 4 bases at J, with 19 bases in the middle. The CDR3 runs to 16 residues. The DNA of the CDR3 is TGTGCCAGCAGCGACGTCAGCATTTCAGGAGGAAACACCATATATTTT. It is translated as CASSDVSISGGNTIYF.

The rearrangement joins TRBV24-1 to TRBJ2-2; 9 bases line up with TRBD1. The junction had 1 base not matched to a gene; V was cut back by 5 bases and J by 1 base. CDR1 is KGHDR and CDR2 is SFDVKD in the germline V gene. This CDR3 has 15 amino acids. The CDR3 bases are TGTGCCACCAGTGGGGGACAGGGGAACACCGGGGAGCTGTTTTTT. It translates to CATSGGQGNTGELFF.

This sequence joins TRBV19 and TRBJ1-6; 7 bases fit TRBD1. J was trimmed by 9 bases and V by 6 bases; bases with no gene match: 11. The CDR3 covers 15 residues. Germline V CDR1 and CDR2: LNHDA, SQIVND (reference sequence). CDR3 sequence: CASRESQGVGSPLHF. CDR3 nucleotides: TGTGCCAGTAGAGAGTCGCAGGGGGTGGGTTCACCCCTCCACTTT.

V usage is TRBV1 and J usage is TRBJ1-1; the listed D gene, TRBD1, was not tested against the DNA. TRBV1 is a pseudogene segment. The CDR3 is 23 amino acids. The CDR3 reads CTSSPELDRPRGSQNGNNTEAFF. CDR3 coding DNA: TGCACCAGCAGCCCGGAATTAGACAGGCCCCGCGGATCTCAGAACGGTAATAACACTGAAGCTTTCTTT.

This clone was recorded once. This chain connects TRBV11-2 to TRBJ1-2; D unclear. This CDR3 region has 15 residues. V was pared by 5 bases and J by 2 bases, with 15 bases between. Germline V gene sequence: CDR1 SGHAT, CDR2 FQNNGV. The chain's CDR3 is CASSPLRGANYGYTF. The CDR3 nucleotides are TGTGCCAGCAGCCCCCTCCGGGGAGCCAACTATGGCTACACCTTC. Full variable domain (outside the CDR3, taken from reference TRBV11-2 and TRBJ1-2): EAGVAQSPRYKIIEKRQSVAFWCNPISGHATLYWYQQILGQGPKLLIQFQNNGVVDDSQLPKDRFSAERLKGVDSTLKIQPAKLEDSAVYLCASSPLRGANYGYTFGSGTRLTVV.

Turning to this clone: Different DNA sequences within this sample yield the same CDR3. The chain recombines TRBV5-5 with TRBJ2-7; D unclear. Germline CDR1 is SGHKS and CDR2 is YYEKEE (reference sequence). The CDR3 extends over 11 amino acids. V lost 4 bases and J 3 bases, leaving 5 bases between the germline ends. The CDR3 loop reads CASSPGYEQYF. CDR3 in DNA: TGTGCCAGCAGCCCCGGCTACGAGCAGTACTTC.

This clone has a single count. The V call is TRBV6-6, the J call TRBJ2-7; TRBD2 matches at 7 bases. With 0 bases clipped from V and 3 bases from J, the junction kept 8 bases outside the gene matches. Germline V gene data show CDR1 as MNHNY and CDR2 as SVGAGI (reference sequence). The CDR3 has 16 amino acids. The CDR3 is CASSYSGGEVGYEQYF. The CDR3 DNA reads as TGTGCCAGCAGTTACTCTGGGGGGGAGGTGGGCTACGAGCAGTACTTC.